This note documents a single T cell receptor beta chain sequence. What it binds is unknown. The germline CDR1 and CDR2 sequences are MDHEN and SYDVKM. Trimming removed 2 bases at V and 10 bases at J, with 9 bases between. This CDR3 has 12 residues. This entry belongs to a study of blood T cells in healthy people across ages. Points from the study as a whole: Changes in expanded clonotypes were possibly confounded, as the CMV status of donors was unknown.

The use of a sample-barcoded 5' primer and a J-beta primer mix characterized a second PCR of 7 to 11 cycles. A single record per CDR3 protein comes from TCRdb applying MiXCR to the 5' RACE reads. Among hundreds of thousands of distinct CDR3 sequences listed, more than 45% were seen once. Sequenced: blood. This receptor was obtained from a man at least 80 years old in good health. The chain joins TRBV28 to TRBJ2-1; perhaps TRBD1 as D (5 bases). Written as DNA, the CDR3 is TGTGCCAGCAGTTTAAGGGGAAGGGAGCAGTTCTTC. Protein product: CASSLRGREQFF.